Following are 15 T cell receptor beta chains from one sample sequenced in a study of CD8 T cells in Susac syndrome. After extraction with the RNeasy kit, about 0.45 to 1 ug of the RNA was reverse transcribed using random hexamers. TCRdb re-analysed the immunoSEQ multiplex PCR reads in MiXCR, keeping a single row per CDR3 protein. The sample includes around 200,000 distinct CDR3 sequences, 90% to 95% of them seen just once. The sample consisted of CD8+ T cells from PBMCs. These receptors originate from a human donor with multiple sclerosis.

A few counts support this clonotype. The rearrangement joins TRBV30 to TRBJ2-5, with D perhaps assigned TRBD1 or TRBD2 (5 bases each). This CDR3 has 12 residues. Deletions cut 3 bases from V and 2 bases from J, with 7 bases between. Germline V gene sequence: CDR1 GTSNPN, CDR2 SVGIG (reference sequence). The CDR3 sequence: CAWRGVQETQYF. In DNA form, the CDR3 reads TGTGCCTGGAGGGGGGTGCAAGAGACCCAGTACTTC.

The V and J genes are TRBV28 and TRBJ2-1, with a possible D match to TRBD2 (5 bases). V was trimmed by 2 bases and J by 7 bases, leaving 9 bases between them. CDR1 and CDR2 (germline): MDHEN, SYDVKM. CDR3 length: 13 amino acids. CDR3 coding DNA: TGTGCCAGCAGTTTAGCGGGTTCAAATGAGCAGTTCTTC. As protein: CASSLAGSNEQFF.

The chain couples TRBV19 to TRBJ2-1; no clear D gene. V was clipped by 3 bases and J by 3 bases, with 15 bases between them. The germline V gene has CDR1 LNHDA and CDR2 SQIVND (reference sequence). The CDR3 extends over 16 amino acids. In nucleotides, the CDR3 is TGTGCCAGTAGTATTTTGCATAGCAGCTACTACAATGAGCAGTTCTTC. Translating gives CASSILHSSYYNEQFF.

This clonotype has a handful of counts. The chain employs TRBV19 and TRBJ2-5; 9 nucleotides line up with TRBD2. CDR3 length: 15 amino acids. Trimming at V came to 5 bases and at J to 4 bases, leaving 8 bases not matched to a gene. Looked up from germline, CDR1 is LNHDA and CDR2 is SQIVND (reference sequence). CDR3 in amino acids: CASSLSSGTLETQYF. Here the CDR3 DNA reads TGTGCCAGTAGTCTTTCTAGCGGGACCTTAGAGACCCAGTACTTC.

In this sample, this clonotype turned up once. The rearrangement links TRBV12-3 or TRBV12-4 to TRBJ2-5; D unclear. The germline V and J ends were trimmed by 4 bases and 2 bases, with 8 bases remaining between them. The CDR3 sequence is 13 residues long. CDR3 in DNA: TGTGCCAGCAGTTCGGATAAACAAGAGACCCAGTACTTC. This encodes CASSSDKQETQYF.

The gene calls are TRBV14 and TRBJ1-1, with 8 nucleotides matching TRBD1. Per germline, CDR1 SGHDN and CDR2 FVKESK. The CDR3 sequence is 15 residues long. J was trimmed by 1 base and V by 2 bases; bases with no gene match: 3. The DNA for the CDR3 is TGTGCCAGCAGCCAATGGACAGGGAGGAACACTGAAGCTTTCTTT. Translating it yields CASSQWTGRNTEAFF.

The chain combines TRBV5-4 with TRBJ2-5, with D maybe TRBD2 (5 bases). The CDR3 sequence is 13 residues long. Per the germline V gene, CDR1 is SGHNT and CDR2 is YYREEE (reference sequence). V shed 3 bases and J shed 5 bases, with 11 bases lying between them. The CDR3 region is CASSSGLFETQYF. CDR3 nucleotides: TGTGCCAGCAGCTCTGGACTGTTCGAGACCCAGTACTTC.

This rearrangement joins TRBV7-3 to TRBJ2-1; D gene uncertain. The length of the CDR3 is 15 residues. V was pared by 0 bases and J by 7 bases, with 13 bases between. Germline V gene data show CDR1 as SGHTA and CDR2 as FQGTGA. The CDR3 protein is CASSLTSIYDNEQFF. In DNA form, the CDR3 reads TGTGCCAGCAGCTTAACGTCGATTTACGATAATGAGCAGTTCTTC.

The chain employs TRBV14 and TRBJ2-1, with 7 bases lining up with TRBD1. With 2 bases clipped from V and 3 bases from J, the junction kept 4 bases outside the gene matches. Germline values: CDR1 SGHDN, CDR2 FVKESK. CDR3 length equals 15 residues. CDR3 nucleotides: TGTGCCAGCAGCCAACACAGGGGATTCTACAATGAGCAGTTCTTC. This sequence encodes CASSQHRGFYNEQFF.

CDR3: CASSPIPGQGPGYTF. The DNA for the CDR3 is TGCGCCAGCAGCCCTATACCGGGACAGGGCCCCGGCTACACCTTC. The rearrangement uses TRBV4-3 and TRBJ1-2, with 9 bases lining up with TRBD1. CDR3 size: 15 residues. Germline-derived CDR1 and CDR2 are LGHNA and YSLEER. V gave up 4 bases and J gave up 8 bases; unmatched junction bases: 11.

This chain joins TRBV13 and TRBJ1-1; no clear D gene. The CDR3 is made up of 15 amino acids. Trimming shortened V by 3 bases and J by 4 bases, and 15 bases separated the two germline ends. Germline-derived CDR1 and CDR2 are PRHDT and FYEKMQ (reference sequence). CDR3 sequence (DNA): TGTGCCAGCAGCTTTCGGTCCGAAGGACGCACTGAAGCTTTCTTT. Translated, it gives CASSFRSEGRTEAFF.

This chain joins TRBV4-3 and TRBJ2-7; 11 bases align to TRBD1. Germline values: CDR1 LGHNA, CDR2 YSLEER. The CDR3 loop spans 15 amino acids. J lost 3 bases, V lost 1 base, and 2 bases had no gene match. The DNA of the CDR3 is TGCGCCAGCAGCCAAGCCGGGACAGGGGGCTACGAGCAGTACTTC. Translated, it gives CASSQAGTGGYEQYF.

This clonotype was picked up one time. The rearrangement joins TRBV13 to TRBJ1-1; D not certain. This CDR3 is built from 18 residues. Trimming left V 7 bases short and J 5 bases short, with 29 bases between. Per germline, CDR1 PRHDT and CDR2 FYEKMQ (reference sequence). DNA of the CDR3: TGTGCCAGCACCCCGGGCGGAACTCGACAAGTGGTCGAGACTGAAGCTTTCTTT. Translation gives CASTPGGTRQVVETEAFF.

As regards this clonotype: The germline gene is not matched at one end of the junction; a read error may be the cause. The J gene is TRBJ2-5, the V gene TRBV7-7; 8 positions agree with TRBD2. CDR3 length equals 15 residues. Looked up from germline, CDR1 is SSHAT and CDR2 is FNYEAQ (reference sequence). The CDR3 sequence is CASSRQLAAEETQYF. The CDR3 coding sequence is TGTGCTAGCAGCCGTCAACTAGCGGCGGAAGAGACCCAGTACTTC.

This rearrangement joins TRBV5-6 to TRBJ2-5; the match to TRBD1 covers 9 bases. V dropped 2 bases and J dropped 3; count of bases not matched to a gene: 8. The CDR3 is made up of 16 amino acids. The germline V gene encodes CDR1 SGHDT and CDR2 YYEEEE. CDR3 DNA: TGTGCCAGCAGCTTCGCCGGGACAGGGACTAAAGAGACCCAGTACTTC. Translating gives CASSFAGTGTKETQYF.